Described below is a single TCR beta chain sequence and its context. This entry comes from a study of blood T cell repertoires in COVID-19. The CDR3 runs 13 residues. Germline CDR1 is MNHEY and CDR2 is SVGAGI. V lost 6 bases to trimming and J lost 9 bases; unmatched junction nucleotides: 8. Generated by immunoSEQ multiplex PCR, the TCRdb table keeps only in-frame clones and is missing some. The table includes more than 200,000 clones, roughly 80% detected once. Material: PBMCs or T cells enriched from blood (not recorded which). The TCR comes from a man in his 60s who had recovered from COVID-19. The chain combines TRBV6-5 with TRBJ1-5; 7 bases fit TRBD1. CDR3 region: CASSLQQGLPQHF. In DNA, the CDR3 is TGTGCCAGCAGCTTACAACAGGGGTTGCCCCAGCATTTT.